Shown below are 13 T cell receptor beta chains from a single sample sequenced in a study of cytomegalovirus exposure and HLA in healthy donors. The PCR contained 60 Vbeta and 13 Jbeta primers. Libraries were prepared by immunoSEQ multiplex PCR; TCRdb keeps only in-frame clonotypes and omits some of them. The data contain 130,000 to 150,000 clones, 80% of them singletons. Sequenced material: PBMCs. These receptors originate from a man aged 40-55 years in good health and CMV-seronegative.

The rearrangement links TRBV28 to TRBJ1-5, with a weak D call TRBD1 (6 bases). The V end was cut by 2 bases, the J end by 4 bases, with 15 bases between. The CDR3 consists of 16 residues. Per germline, CDR1 MDHEN and CDR2 SYDVKM. CDR3: CASSLRDRILNQPQHF. CDR3 DNA sequence: TGTGCCAGCAGTTTACGAGACAGGATTCTAAATCAGCCCCAGCATTTT.

The V gene is TRBV7-2, the J gene TRBJ1-1; 7 bases are shared with TRBD1. Germline assignment: CDR1 SGHTA and CDR2 FQGNSA. Losses at the gene ends were 6 bases for V and 6 bases for J; bases not matched to a gene: 4. The CDR3 loop spans 12 amino acids. This chain's CDR3 is CASSRDRAEAFF. The DNA for the CDR3 is TGTGCCAGCAGTAGAGACAGGGCTGAAGCTTTCTTT.

The chain recombines TRBV5-4 with TRBJ1-2; possibly TRBD1 for D (5 bases). The CDR3 covers 12 residues. The V gene lost 4 bases and the J gene lost 6 bases, with 10 bases spanning the gap. CDR1 is SGHNT and CDR2 is YYREEE in the germline V gene (reference sequence). The CDR3 region is CASSTQVDGYTF. CDR3 nucleotide sequence: TGTGCCAGCAGCACACAGGTTGATGGCTACACCTTC.

This clone was found once. The rearrangement joins TRBV9 to TRBJ2-1, with D maybe TRBD2 (6 bases). Germline V gene sequence: CDR1 SGDLS, CDR2 YYNGEE. Trimming took 0 bases from V and 0 from J, leaving 10 bases between them. This CDR3 comprises 16 residues. The CDR3 sequence: CASSVEGGSSYNEQFF. The CDR3 bases are TGTGCCAGCAGCGTAGAAGGAGGGAGCTCCTACAATGAGCAGTTCTTC. The full variable domain, completed using reference TRBV9 and TRBJ2-1, is DSGVTQTPKHLITATGQRVTLRCSPRSGDLSVYWYQQSLDQGLQFLIQYYNGEERAKGNILERFSAQQFPDLHSELNLSSLELGDSALYFCASSVEGGSSYNEQFFGPGTRLTVL.

CDR3 region: CASSFPGTGDEKLFF. The CDR3 bases are TGCGCCAGCAGCTTCCCCGGGACAGGGGATGAAAAACTGTTTTTT. The chain carries TRBV5-1 and TRBJ1-4; 10 bases are shared with TRBD1. CDR3 length: 15 amino acids. Germline V gives CDR1 SGHRS, CDR2 YFSETQ. J was trimmed by 6 bases and V by 2 bases; bases with no gene match: 4.

The J gene is TRBJ1-5, the V gene TRBV30, with D possibly being TRBD1 (6 bases). The CDR3 has 16 residues. Germline values: CDR1 GTSNPN, CDR2 SVGIG (reference sequence). Trimming removed 5 bases at V and 3 bases at J, with 20 bases between. DNA of the CDR3: TGTGCCTGGGCTTTTCGGACAGTACGAACCAATCAGCCCCAGCATTTT. Encoded protein: CAWAFRTVRTNQPQHF.

Concerning this clone itself: Mismatch with germline at one junction end may stem from a read error. Other DNA sequences in this sample translate to the same CDR3. J is TRBJ1-6 and V is TRBV4-2; TRBD1 agrees at 8 bases. This CDR3 has 15 amino acids. The germline V gene encodes CDR1 LGHNA and CDR2 YNFKEQ. CDR3 sequence reads: CASSQKDRADSPLHF. The DNA of the CDR3 is TGTGCCAGCAGCCAAAAGGACAGGGCTGATTCCCCCCTCCACTTT.

V gene TRBV6-5 combines with J gene TRBJ2-7; maybe TRBD1 (5 bases). CDR3 size: 16 residues. The germline V gene encodes CDR1 MNHEY and CDR2 SVGAGI. The V gene lost 0 bases and the J gene lost 3 bases, with 15 bases spanning the gap. The chain's CDR3 is CASSYSYVGHSYEQYF. In DNA, the CDR3 is TGTGCCAGCAGTTACTCGTATGTGGGGCATAGCTACGAGCAGTACTTC.

The chain has TRBV7-9 and TRBJ1-5; no clear D gene. V was clipped by 5 bases and J by 8 bases, with 16 bases between them. This CDR3 contains 14 residues. CDR1 and CDR2 (germline): SEHNR, FQNEAQ (reference sequence). CDR3: CASSLGIKREPQHF. The CDR3, as DNA: TGTGCCAGCAGCCTCGGGATAAAACGGGAGCCCCAGCATTTT. The variable domain in full, completed from reference TRBV7-9 and TRBJ1-5, reads DTGVSQNPRHKITKRGQNVTFRCDPISEHNRLYWYRQTLGQGPEFLTYFQNEAQLEKSRLLSDRFSAERPKGSFSTLEIQRTEQGDSAMYLCASSLGIKREPQHFGDGTRLSIL.

The genes are TRBV28 and TRBJ1-4; the D is unclear. Trimming pared 7 bases from V and 7 bases from J, leaving 16 bases between. The length of the CDR3 is 14 residues. CDR1 and CDR2 (germline): MDHEN, SYDVKM. CDR3 region: CASITNPGSEKLFF. In DNA, the CDR3 is TGTGCCAGCATCACCAATCCTGGGAGTGAAAAACTGTTTTTT.

The chain is built from TRBV27 and TRBJ2-3, with TRBD1 matching 8 bases. There are 18 residues in the CDR3. With 1 base clipped from V and 2 bases from J, the junction kept 11 bases outside the gene matches. CDR1 is MNHEY and CDR2 is SMNVEV in the germline V gene (reference sequence). CDR3 coding DNA: TGTGCCAGCAGTTTATGGGCCGGGGACAGGATATCCACAGATACGCAGTATTTT. This codes for CASSLWAGDRISTDTQYF.

This clone has more than one count but fewer than ten. The chain is built from TRBV5-5 and TRBJ1-4, with 11 bases aligning to TRBD1. Germline lookup yields CDR1 SGHKS and CDR2 YYEKEE (reference sequence). The ends lost 2 bases at V and 2 bases at J; junction bases unmatched: 14. The CDR3 consists of 20 residues. The CDR3 nucleotides read TGTGCCAGCAGCTTCCTCCCCCGGACAGGGGGCGCCGCGACTAATGAAAAACTGTTTTTT. Encoded protein: CASSFLPRTGGAATNEKLFF.

V and J are TRBV5-1 and TRBJ2-3; 7 bases agree with TRBD2. The germline V gene encodes CDR1 SGHRS and CDR2 YFSETQ. The CDR3 consists of 15 residues. The V gene end was trimmed by 0 bases and the J gene end by 5 bases; junction bases not matched to a gene: 6. The CDR3 region has the DNA TGCGCCAGCAGCTTGGGTGGCGGGGGTAGAGATACGCAGTATTTT. Translated: CASSLGGGGRDTQYF.